This entry lists 28 T cell receptor beta chains sequenced from one sample in a study of blood T cell repertoires in COVID-19. Profiled with immunoSEQ multiplex PCR; TCRdb holds only in-frame clones, not every one. The table lists some 120,000 clones, 70% to 90% of them singletons. Sequencing used peripheral blood. Receptor source: an elderly woman with acute or convalescent COVID-19.

The chain combines TRBV29-1 with TRBJ1-2; 7 bases align to TRBD1. The CDR3 covers 13 residues. V gave up 7 bases and J gave up 4 bases; unmatched junction bases: 9. Per germline, CDR1 SQVTM and CDR2 ANQGSEA. The CDR3 nucleotides are TGCAGCGCACTAGGGGGCCCTGGCTATGGCTACACCTTC. Amino acid sequence: CSALGGPGYGYTF.

This clone was seen a few times. The J gene is TRBJ1-5, the V gene TRBV28; 9 bases agree with TRBD1. V shed 6 bases and J 3 bases; nucleotides not matched to a gene: 6. Germline assignment: CDR1 MDHEN and CDR2 SYDVKM. CDR3 length: 15 residues. The CDR3 DNA reads TGTGCCAGCAGAAAGAGGGACAGGGTCAATCAGCCCCAGCATTTT. Amino acids: CASRKRDRVNQPQHF.

The chain joins TRBV2 to TRBJ2-7; possible D gene TRBD1, 6 bases. CDR3 length: 12 residues. V shed 6 bases and J shed 2 bases, with 8 bases lying between them. The germline V gene has CDR1 SNHLY and CDR2 FYNNEI. CDR3 sequence reads: CASRQGAYEQYF. In nucleotides, the CDR3 is TGTGCCAGCAGACAGGGTGCCTACGAGCAGTACTTC.

This chain uses TRBV4-1 with TRBJ2-2; weak D call: TRBD1 (6 bases). The germline V gene has CDR1 MGHRA and CDR2 YSYEKL. The V end lost 4 bases, the J end lost 9 bases, and 9 bases lay between the germline ends. CDR3 length: 12 amino acids. The CDR3 reads CASSLQGRELFF. In DNA, the CDR3 is TGCGCCAGCAGCCTACAGGGTCGGGAGCTGTTTTTT.

The chain has TRBV19 and TRBJ1-6, with TRBD1 matching 8 bases. J lost 11 bases, V lost 1 base, and 7 bases had no gene match. Germline V gene sequence: CDR1 LNHDA, CDR2 SQIVND (reference sequence). CDR3 length: 15 residues. CDR3 DNA: TGTGCCAGTAGTATAGGGACAGGGCTGGAGGCACCCCTCCACTTT. Amino acids: CASSIGTGLEAPLHF.

This sequence joins TRBV18 and TRBJ1-3; 7 bases are a match to TRBD1. Germline V CDR1 and CDR2: KGHSH, LQKENI. The V and J ends lost 5 bases and 3 bases, in that order; junction bases with no gene match: 7. CDR3 size: 15 residues. The chain's CDR3 is CASSSQGGLGNTIYF. For the CDR3, the DNA is TGTGCCAGCTCAAGCCAGGGGGGTCTTGGAAACACCATATATTTT.

The CDR3 loop reads CASSFGGEKLFF. The CDR3 region has the DNA TGTGCCAGCAGTTTCGGGGGGGAAAAACTGTTTTTT. J is TRBJ1-4 and V is TRBV27; the D gene is possibly TRBD1 (5 bases). This CDR3 contains 12 residues. Germline values: CDR1 MNHEY, CDR2 SMNVEV (reference sequence). With 3 bases removed from V and 8 bases from J, the gap between germline ends came to 7 bases.

V gene TRBV6-5 combines with J gene TRBJ2-7, with TRBD1 identical over 12 bases. This CDR3 region has 14 residues. Per the germline V gene, CDR1 is MNHEY and CDR2 is SVGAGI. V shed 9 bases and J 5 bases; nucleotides not matched to a gene: 8. CDR3 protein: CASGDRGRLNEQYF. The CDR3, as DNA: TGTGCCAGTGGGGACAGGGGGCGCCTGAACGAGCAGTACTTC.

The chain links TRBV2 to TRBJ2-2; D might be TRBD2 (6 bases). V gave up 4 bases and J gave up 5 bases, with 17 bases separating them. The CDR3 runs 16 residues. The germline V gene encodes CDR1 SNHLY and CDR2 FYNNEI. The CDR3 DNA reads as TGTGCCAGCAGTGTCGCCGGGGGAGATCTGACCGGGGAGCTGTTTTTT. It is translated as CASSVAGGDLTGELFF.

This chain connects TRBV7-2 to TRBJ2-4; 8 positions agree with TRBD1. V trimming: 5 bases; J trimming: 1 base; junction bases outside the gene matches: 4. This CDR3 region has 15 residues. The germline V gene has CDR1 SGHTA and CDR2 FQGNSA. The CDR3: CASSKDRAAKNIQYF. The CDR3 coding sequence is TGTGCCAGCAGCAAGGACAGGGCTGCCAAAAACATTCAGTACTTC.

The V call is TRBV28, the J call TRBJ1-2; possible D gene TRBD1, 6 bases. The germline V gene encodes CDR1 MDHEN and CDR2 SYDVKM. The CDR3 has 15 amino acids. Trimming stripped 3 bases from V and 5 bases from J, with 16 bases between. The CDR3 sequence is CASSFSGTSRYGYTF. CDR3 DNA: TGTGCCAGCAGTTTCTCCGGGACAAGTCGGTATGGCTACACCTTC.

The chain has TRBV5-1 and TRBJ2-7; 9 positions match TRBD2. V lost 0 bases to trimming and J lost 2 bases; unmatched junction nucleotides: 6. Germline values: CDR1 SGHRS, CDR2 YFSETQ. The CDR3 covers 16 residues. The CDR3 nucleotides read TGCGCCAGCAGCTTGGTGACTAGCGGAGGTGCCTACGAGCAGTACTTC. Protein: CASSLVTSGGAYEQYF. The entire variable domain, with the rest obtained from reference TRBV5-1 and TRBJ2-7, is as follows: KAGVTQTPRYLIKTRGQQVTLSCSPISGHRSVSWYQQTPGQGLQFLFEYFSETQRNKGNFPGRFSGRQFSNSRSEMNVSTLELGDSALYLCASSLVTSGGAYEQYFGPGTRLTVT.

CDR3 in DNA: TGTGCCAGCAGTGAAAGACAGGTAAACTCCTACGAGCAGTACTTC. The encoded protein is CASSERQVNSYEQYF. The chain is built from TRBV2 and TRBJ2-7, with D possibly TRBD1 on 6 matching bases. The V end was cut by 2 bases, the J end by 0 bases, with 11 bases between. Germline CDR1 SNHLY, CDR2 FYNNEI. The CDR3 sequence is 15 residues long.

The J gene is TRBJ1-3, the V gene TRBV28; TRBD1 agrees at 7 bases. The CDR3 is 16 amino acids. Germline V gene sequence: CDR1 MDHEN, CDR2 SYDVKM. V shed 5 bases and J 9 bases; nucleotides not matched to a gene: 16. CDR3 nucleotides: TGTGCCAGCAGTCTCCCCTCACAGGGGAACTGGGGCACCATATATTTT. Translated: CASSLPSQGNWGTIYF. Full variable domain (rest looked up from reference TRBV28 and TRBJ1-3): DVKVTQSSRYLVKRTGEKVFLECVQDMDHENMFWYRQDPGLGLRLIYFSYDVKMKEKGDIPEGYSVSREKKERFSLILESASTNQTSMYLCASSLPSQGNWGTIYFGEGSWLTVV.

The J gene is TRBJ2-7, the V gene TRBV11-2; the D gene is possibly TRBD1 (6 bases). CDR1 is SGHAT, CDR2 FQNNGV, per germline. The CDR3 covers 14 residues. The V end was cut by 4 bases, the J end by 3 bases, with 13 bases between. CDR3 nucleotides: TGTGCCAGCAGCTCCTACATGGACAGCTACGAGCAGTACTTC. The encoded protein is CASSSYMDSYEQYF.

This chain joins TRBV7-2 and TRBJ1-6, with D possibly matching TRBD1 (6 bases). The CDR3 runs 14 residues. Per germline, CDR1 SGHTA and CDR2 FQGNSA. Trimming left V 5 bases short and J 10 bases short, with 15 bases between. In nucleotides, the CDR3 is TGTGCCAGCAGCGTGAGGGGGTTAAACTCACCCCTCCACTTT. This sequence encodes CASSVRGLNSPLHF.

This chain uses TRBV28 with TRBJ1-4; 7 bases fit TRBD1. The CDR3 has 13 residues. CDR1 and CDR2 (germline): MDHEN, SYDVKM. J gave up 7 bases and V 5 bases, and 4 bases lay outside the gene matches. The CDR3 spells CASSPGTAEKLFF. The DNA for the CDR3 is TGTGCCAGCAGTCCCGGGACAGCTGAAAAACTGTTTTTT. The full variable domain, with the rest looked up from reference TRBV28 and TRBJ1-4, is DVKVTQSSRYLVKRTGEKVFLECVQDMDHENMFWYRQDPGLGLRLIYFSYDVKMKEKGDIPEGYSVSREKKERFSLILESASTNQTSMYLCASSPGTAEKLFFGSGTQLSVL.

This clone was seen just once. This chain's CDR3 is CASSSPDYAVKTQYF. The CDR3 nucleotides are TGTGCCAGCAGTTCACCGGACTATGCGGTAAAGACCCAGTACTTC. V and J are TRBV6-2 or TRBV6-3 and TRBJ2-5; TRBD2 might be the D (6 bases). V lost 4 bases and J lost 6, with 18 bases in between. This CDR3 region has 15 residues. Germline CDR1 and CDR2: MNHEY and SVGEGT.

This clone was seen a few times. The rearrangement joins TRBV5-1 to TRBJ1-2, with a possible D match to TRBD1 (6 bases). The V and J ends lost 0 bases and 4 bases respectively, with 13 bases between them. The germline CDR1 and CDR2 sequences are SGHRS and YFSETQ. This CDR3 comprises 15 residues. CDR3 in amino acids: CASSLGQAVSYGYTF. The CDR3 nucleotides read TGCGCCAGCAGCTTGGGACAGGCCGTTTCCTATGGCTACACCTTC.

This chain connects TRBV28 to TRBJ2-5; maybe TRBD1 (6 bases). Germline lookup yields CDR1 MDHEN and CDR2 SYDVKM. V was pared by 10 bases and J by 5 bases, with 20 bases between. The CDR3 is made up of 14 amino acids. The CDR3 DNA follows: TGTGCCACGAGGGGCGAGTCAAGGGGGGAGACCCAGTACTTC. This gives the protein CATRGESRGETQYF. Full variable domain (rest looked up from reference TRBV28 and TRBJ2-5): DVKVTQSSRYLVKRTGEKVFLECVQDMDHENMFWYRQDPGLGLRLIYFSYDVKMKEKGDIPEGYSVSREKKERFSLILESASTNQTSMYLCATRGESRGETQYFGPGTRLLVL.

In its sample, this clone was seen once. The gene calls are TRBV6-5 and TRBJ1-3; possibly TRBD1 for D (5 bases). Germline V gene lookup returns CDR1 MNHEY and CDR2 SVGAGI. The CDR3 covers 16 residues. Trimming took 0 bases from V and 1 from J, leaving 10 bases between them. The CDR3 DNA follows: TGTGCCAGCAGTTACTCACCGGGACTTTCTGGAAACACCATATATTTT. Translation gives CASSYSPGLSGNTIYF.

The table lists this clone with a count of one. The chain is built from TRBV28 and TRBJ2-5, with 7 nucleotides matching TRBD2. CDR1 is MDHEN and CDR2 is SYDVKM in the germline V gene. V gave up 5 bases and J gave up 2 bases; unmatched junction bases: 14. The CDR3 has 17 residues. The CDR3 spells CASSPPGPSGGQETQYF. The CDR3 bases are TGTGCCAGCAGTCCCCCGGGCCCTAGCGGAGGGCAAGAGACCCAGTACTTC.

The chain is built from TRBV15 and TRBJ2-7; 10 bases map to TRBD1. The V and J ends lost 3 bases and 9 bases, in that order; junction bases with no gene match: 2. CDR1 is LNHNV, CDR2 YYDKDF, per germline (reference sequence). The CDR3 spans 12 residues. The DNA of the CDR3 is TGTGCCACCAGCAGCGGGACAGGGGCGCAGTACTTC. It translates to CATSSGTGAQYF.

The chain combines TRBV24-1 with TRBJ1-1, with D perhaps TRBD1 (6 bases). V gave up 2 bases and J gave up 9 bases, with 15 bases separating them. Germline V gene lookup returns CDR1 KGHDR and CDR2 SFDVKD. The CDR3 has 14 residues. CDR3 residues: CATSDSMTTGKAFF. As DNA, the CDR3 is TGTGCCACCAGTGATTCGATGACTACAGGGAAAGCTTTCTTT.

The chain carries TRBV6-4 and TRBJ1-1; no clear D. Between the trimmed V and J ends, which lost 2 bases and 7 bases, there was a span of 8 bases. The germline gives CDR1 MRHNA, CDR2 SNTAGT. There are 12 residues in the CDR3. The CDR3 nucleotides read TGTGCCAGCAGTGACCGGTCAGGTGAAGCTTTCTTT. Translated: CASSDRSGEAFF.

The J gene is TRBJ2-7, the V gene TRBV4-1, with 7 positions matching TRBD2. The CDR3 runs 15 residues. With V trimmed by 3 bases and J by 5 bases, 10 bases remained unmatched. The germline gives CDR1 MGHRA, CDR2 YSYEKL. The CDR3 DNA reads as TGCGCCAGCAGCCAGTGGGGAGGGATTGCAAACGAGCAGTACTTC. Protein: CASSQWGGIANEQYF.

The chain combines TRBV19 with TRBJ1-6, with 7 nucleotides matching TRBD1. V lost 3 bases to trimming and J lost 6 bases; unmatched junction nucleotides: 5. Germline loops: CDR1 LNHDA, CDR2 SQIVND (reference sequence). This CDR3 contains 15 residues. This CDR3 is CASSIGDSTNSPLHF. CDR3 nucleotides: TGTGCCAGTAGTATCGGGGACAGTACTAATTCACCCCTCCACTTT.

The chain joins TRBV5-4 to TRBJ1-4; unclear D gene. The ends were cut back, 4 bases at V and 0 bases at J, with 4 bases in the middle. This CDR3 region has 13 residues. The germline V gene has CDR1 SGHNT and CDR2 YYREEE (reference sequence). In nucleotides, the CDR3 is TGTGCCAGCAGCCTTGCAACTAATGAAAAACTGTTTTTT. Translation gives CASSLATNEKLFF.